The 10 T cell receptor beta chains below all came from one sample that was sequenced in a study of vaccination and CD4 T cells after COVID-19 (dated by TCRdb to between 2020 and 2023). No cognate antigen is known for these TCRs. The treatment or condition label for this specimen denotes: approximately 9-day PBMC culture with coronavirus spike peptide pools or control peptides (ViraFEST assay). Receptor libraries were prepared by PCR. Sequencing relied on an Illumina iSeq 100. TCR sequencing of DNA from cultured CD4+ T cells used the Oncomine TCR Beta short-read assay at the Johns Hopkins FTIC core. TCRdb reanalyzed the raw reads on its own, using fastp at Q25 for trimming and MiXCR for clone calling, and kept in-frame beta chains. Each entry is one CDR3 protein sequence, shown with its most common DNA and genes. In all, the sample holds about 14,000 distinct CDR3 sequences, and about 60% of those were seen once. The ten biggest clones cover less than 7% of the sample.

The sample consisted of CD4+ T cells from blood, cultured in vitro. The source of these receptors is a human donor who had recovered from COVID-19.

The CDR3 loop reads CASSYRGGTEAFF. The CDR3 coding sequence is TGTGCCAGCAGTTACCGAGGGGGCACTGAAGCTTTCTTT. The chain recombines TRBV6-5 with TRBJ1-1; D is perhaps TRBD1 (6 bases). Germline lookup yields CDR1 MNHEY and CDR2 SVGAGI. The ends were cut back, 2 bases at V and 4 bases at J, with 8 bases in the middle. This CDR3 is 13 amino acids long.

This chain connects TRBV30 to TRBJ2-2; D call uncertain. The V end was cut by 5 bases, the J end by 5 bases, with 9 bases between. This CDR3 region has 12 residues. CDR1 GTSNPN and CDR2 SVGIG come from the germline V gene (reference sequence). The CDR3 here is CAWSERTGELFF. CDR3 nucleotides: TGTGCCTGGTCTGAACGGACCGGGGAGCTGTTTTTT.

The rearrangement links TRBV12-3 or TRBV12-4 to TRBJ1-1, with D hard to call. Trimming took off 6 bases at V and 4 bases at J, with 12 bases between the two ends. This CDR3 has 13 residues. The CDR3 DNA reads TGTGCCAGCAGGTCCCGGTGGGGCACTGAAGCTTTCTTT. Its translation is CASRSRWGTEAFF.

This chain joins TRBV6-2 or TRBV6-3 and TRBJ1-2; 8 bases are shared with TRBD1. The CDR3 is 16 residues long. J gave up 8 bases and V 6 bases, and 17 bases lay outside the gene matches. CDR1 and CDR2 (germline): MNHEY, SVGEGT. The CDR3 nucleotides read TGTGCCAGCAGCCGCCCAGGGGGCCCTTCCTCTAAGGGCTACACCTTC. Residues: CASSRPGGPSSKGYTF.

The chain recombines TRBV7-3 with TRBJ2-5; D is ambiguous. Germline V gene sequence: CDR1 SGHTA, CDR2 FQGTGA. Trimming cost V 5 bases and J 5 bases, with 12 bases left between them. The CDR3 totals 13 residues. CDR3 in amino acids: CASSLLAAETQYF. CDR3 DNA: TGTGCCAGCAGCCTCCTGGCTGCGGAGACCCAGTACTTC.

The V and J genes are TRBV7-6 and TRBJ1-5, with a weak D call TRBD1 (6 bases). The germline CDR1 and CDR2 sequences are SGHVS and FNYEAQ. The V and J ends lost 3 bases and 1 base respectively, with 10 bases between them. This CDR3 region has 15 residues. The CDR3 DNA reads TGTGCCAGCAGCTTGGAAGGGGGAAGCAATCAGCCCCAGCATTTT. Translating it yields CASSLEGGSNQPQHF.

This clonotype was seen a handful of times. The chain recombines TRBV5-1 with TRBJ1-1; D possibly corresponds to TRBD1 (6 bases). In germline, CDR1 is SGHRS, CDR2 YFSETQ. This CDR3 is built from 16 residues. V lost 4 bases and J 2 bases, leaving 18 bases between the germline ends. The CDR3, as DNA: TGCGCCAGCAGCCTCCTGGGGGCCGCGTCCAACACTGAAGCTTTCTTT. Its protein product is CASSLLGAASNTEAFF.

This rearrangement joins TRBV30 to TRBJ1-2, with a weak D call TRBD1 (6 bases). CDR3 length: 13 amino acids. CDR1 is GTSNPN, CDR2 SVGIG, per germline (reference sequence). Trimming left V 7 bases short and J 3 bases short, with 15 bases between. CDR3 sequence: CASPGGGDYGYTF. The CDR3 DNA follows: TGTGCCTCCCCGGGGGGGGGCGACTATGGCTACACCTTC.

This rearrangement joins TRBV10-1 to TRBJ2-5; no clear D. Trimming took off 9 bases at V and 3 bases at J, with 8 bases between the two ends. Germline V gene data show CDR1 as WNHNN and CDR2 as SYGVQD (reference sequence). This CDR3 is built from 11 residues. The CDR3 DNA follows: TGCGCCAGGACGAGGAAAGAGACCCAGTACTTC. As protein: CARTRKETQYF.

This chain uses TRBV7-3 with TRBJ2-5, with D perhaps TRBD2 (6 bases). The ends were cut back, 4 bases at V and 2 bases at J, with 14 bases in the middle. CDR1 and CDR2 from the germline V gene are SGHTA and FQGTGA. The CDR3 totals 15 residues. CDR3 amino acids: CASSSRSGLQETQYF. The CDR3 DNA reads TGTGCCAGCAGCTCCCGATCGGGACTTCAAGAGACCCAGTACTTC. The full variable domain, rest sourced from reference TRBV7-3 and TRBJ2-5, is GAGVSQTPSNKVTEKGKYVELRCDPISGHTALYWYRQSLGQGPEFLIYFQGTGAADDSGLPNDRFFAVRPEGSVSTLKIQRTERGDSAVYLCASSSRSGLQETQYFGPGTRLLVL.